This T cell receptor (beta chain) is drawn from a study of CD8 T cells in ankylosing spondylitis. Broader study findings: The study looked at matched synovial fluid samples from ankylosing spondylitis patients. Disease-linked clones were reported to be significantly enriched there. The study identified a TCR beta motif of about eight highly homologous variants that appeared characteristic of ankylosing spondylitis blood. Clones linked to disease, bearing a CD8+ phenotype, were relatively rare in peripheral blood.

This clonotype turned up a few times. Its antigen is as yet unknown. Deletions cut 1 base from V and 4 bases from J, with 13 bases between. Germline CDR1 reads SGHTA; CDR2 reads FQGNSA. This CDR3 contains 15 residues. TCRdb recomputed calls from the 5' RACE reads with MiXCR, one row per CDR3 protein. The sample records hundreds of thousands of distinct CDR3 sequences, approximately 22% being singletons. This sequence was found in a male donor with ankylosing spondylitis or in good health (not recorded which). The sample comprised blood, either unsorted or a sorted T cell fraction (not recorded which). The chain combines TRBV7-2 with TRBJ2-5, with a possible D match to TRBD2 (6 bases). DNA of the CDR3: TGTGCCAGCAGCTTAGGGCTGACTAGTGGAGAGACCCAGTACTTC. Its protein is CASSLGLTSGETQYF.